The 24 T cell receptor beta chains presented below share a single source sample, sequenced in a study of beta chain features in type 1 diabetes. cDNA synthesis used the whole RNA isolate, giving expressed TCRB sequences. Measured with immunoSEQ multiplex PCR; TCRdb has only the in-frame clones, and not every one. The sample yields under 350,000 clones, approximately 24% seen once. Study outcomes and limitations: In every one of the four CD4+ subsets, TCRB CDR3s were moderately but significantly shorter in Type 1 diabetes patients.

What these receptors recognize is not known. Sequencing used naive CD4+ T cells from blood. These receptors were taken from a woman aged 25 to 39 with type 1 diabetes.

A single count supports this clone. This chain connects TRBV7-9 to TRBJ2-7, with a possible D match to TRBD1 (5 bases). This CDR3 contains 13 residues. CDR1 and CDR2 from the germline V gene are SEHNR and FQNEAQ (reference sequence). V was cut by 5 bases and J by 2 bases, with 10 bases left in between. CDR3 sequence: CASSLAGPYEQYF. In DNA, the CDR3 is TGTGCCAGCAGCCTCGCAGGGCCCTACGAGCAGTACTTC.

As DNA, the CDR3 is TGTGCCAGCAGGGATGACAGGGCTGGAAACACCATATATTTT. It encodes CASRDDRAGNTIYF. This chain links TRBV25-1 with TRBJ1-3; the match to TRBD1 covers 7 bases. Losses at the gene ends were 6 bases for V and 2 bases for J; bases not matched to a gene: 4. This CDR3 is built from 14 residues. Germline assignment: CDR1 MGHDK and CDR2 SYGVNS. Based on the CDR3 plus reference TRBV25-1 and TRBJ1-3, the full variable domain is EADIYQTPRYLVIGTGKKITLECSQTMGHDKMYWYQQDPGMELHLIHYSYGVNSTEKGDLSSESTVSRIRTEHFPLTLESARPSHTSQYLCASRDDRAGNTIYFGEGSWLTVV.

The table lists this clone with a few counts. The rearrangement joins TRBV5-4 to TRBJ2-1; D unresolved. This CDR3 contains 12 residues. Trimming took 5 bases from V and 3 from J, leaving 6 bases between them. The germline gives CDR1 SGHNT, CDR2 YYREEE (reference sequence). CDR3 coding DNA: TGTGCCAGCAGGAGCTACTACAATGAGCAGTTCTTC. Translated, it gives CASRSYYNEQFF.

This chain joins TRBV7-9 and TRBJ2-7; the D gene is possibly TRBD1 (5 bases). Looked up from germline, CDR1 is SEHNR and CDR2 is FQNEAQ (reference sequence). V lost 4 bases and J 3 bases, leaving 19 bases between the germline ends. The CDR3 sequence is 16 residues long. The CDR3: CASSSPLGQGVYEQYF. In DNA, the CDR3 is TGTGCCAGCAGCTCCCCCCTGGGTCAGGGTGTCTACGAGCAGTACTTC.

The rearrangement links TRBV7-9 to TRBJ2-7; 9 bases match TRBD1. The CDR3 extends over 15 amino acids. Looked up from germline, CDR1 is SEHNR and CDR2 is FQNEAQ (reference sequence). Trimming at V came to 1 base and at J to 5 bases, leaving 6 bases not matched to a gene. CDR3 loop: CASSLVAGQGHEQYF. The CDR3 coding sequence is TGTGCCAGCAGCTTAGTTGCGGGACAGGGACACGAGCAGTACTTC. The complete variable domain, with remaining parts taken from reference TRBV7-9 and TRBJ2-7, reads DTGVSQNPRHKITKRGQNVTFRCDPISEHNRLYWYRQTLGQGPEFLTYFQNEAQLEKSRLLSDRFSAERPKGSFSTLEIQRTEQGDSAMYLCASSLVAGQGHEQYFGPGTRLTVT.

CDR3 loop: CSVVKVREGEQYF. DNA of the CDR3: TGCAGCGTTGTTAAGGTCAGGGAGGGAGAGCAGTACTTC. This sequence joins TRBV29-1 and TRBJ2-7, with TRBD2 identical over 7 bases. The ends lost 4 bases at V and 7 bases at J; junction bases unmatched: 10. CDR1 and CDR2 (germline): SQVTM, ANQGSEA. The CDR3 sequence is 13 residues long.

This clone was seen more than once but under ten times. The genes are TRBV27 and TRBJ2-1, with D maybe TRBD1 (5 bases). V gave up 5 bases and J gave up 5 bases, with 16 bases separating them. The germline gives CDR1 MNHEY, CDR2 SMNVEV (reference sequence). CDR3 length: 15 amino acids. The CDR3 sequence: CASSTRERRNNEQFF. Written as DNA, the CDR3 is TGTGCCAGCAGTACCAGGGAACGTAGGAACAATGAGCAGTTCTTC.

The CDR3 sequence: CATVAGGTDTQYF. As DNA, the CDR3 is TGTGCCACTGTAGCGGGAGGCACAGATACGCAGTATTTT. The chain combines TRBV6-5 with TRBJ2-3, with 9 bases aligning to TRBD2. This CDR3 has 13 amino acids. Germline CDR1 is MNHEY and CDR2 is SVGAGI. The V gene end was trimmed by 10 bases and the J gene end by 1 base; junction bases not matched to a gene: 3.

In its sample, this clone was seen a few times. This chain uses TRBV4-2 with TRBJ1-1, with D possibly TRBD1 on 6 matching bases. Trimming stripped 4 bases from V and 4 bases from J, with 16 bases between. There are 15 residues in the CDR3. In germline, CDR1 is LGHNA, CDR2 YNFKEQ. This CDR3 is CASSRPGAGGTEAFF. The CDR3 DNA sequence: TGTGCCAGCAGCCGCCCAGGGGCGGGGGGCACTGAAGCTTTCTTT.

This clone has just a few counts. This chain joins TRBV7-9 and TRBJ1-1, with D possibly being TRBD1 (6 bases). V lost 6 bases to trimming and J lost 6 bases, with 14 bases between them. Germline V gene lookup returns CDR1 SEHNR and CDR2 FQNEAQ (reference sequence). The CDR3 sequence is 13 residues long. In DNA, the CDR3 is TGTGCCAGCAGGCCGATGACAGGATCTGAAGCTTTCTTT. Amino acid sequence: CASRPMTGSEAFF.

This clone showed up just once. The rearrangement joins TRBV4-2 to TRBJ2-4; 8 nucleotides match TRBD2. The CDR3 totals 16 residues. Germline V gene lookup returns CDR1 LGHNA and CDR2 YNFKEQ. J was trimmed by 12 bases and V by 1 base; bases with no gene match: 14. In DNA form, the CDR3 reads TGTGCCAGCAGCCAAGGGAATCCAGCGGGGGCGGTGGGTCAGTACTTC. Amino acids: CASSQGNPAGAVGQYF.

This sequence joins TRBV19 and TRBJ2-7, with 12 bases fitting TRBD2. V shed 5 bases and J 2 bases; nucleotides not matched to a gene: 4. Looked up from germline, CDR1 is LNHDA and CDR2 is SQIVND (reference sequence). The CDR3 length is 15 residues. Written as DNA, the CDR3 is TGTGCCAGTAGTTCCTGGACTAGCGGGACCTACGAGCAGTACTTC. This sequence encodes CASSSWTSGTYEQYF. Full variable domain (rest looked up from reference TRBV19 and TRBJ2-7): DGGITQSPKYLFRKEGQNVTLSCEQNLNHDAMYWYRQDPGQGLRLIYYSQIVNDFQKGDIAEGYSVSREKKESFPLTVTSAQKNPTAFYLCASSSWTSGTYEQYFGPGTRLTVT.

This clone was seen more than once but under ten times. Distinct nucleotide sequences in the sample also encode this CDR3. V usage is TRBV23-1 and J usage is TRBJ2-7; D possibly corresponds to TRBD1 (5 bases). Being an ORF, TRBV23-1 has a function that is uncertain. The CDR3 covers 12 residues. The V end was cut by 4 bases, the J end by 3 bases, with 7 bases between. This CDR3 reads CASSRQGYEQYF. CDR3 bases: TGCGCCAGCAGTCGCCAGGGCTACGAGCAGTACTTC.

This clone was recorded a few times. The V call is TRBV10-3, the J call TRBJ2-3, with TRBD1 matching 9 bases. V shed 6 bases, J shed 4 bases, and the junction held 8 bases outside the gene matches. This CDR3 comprises 15 residues. From germline, CDR1 is ENHRY and CDR2 SYGVKD. CDR3 region: CAIRTGGAPPDTQYF. CDR3 coding DNA: TGTGCCATCAGAACAGGGGGCGCCCCCCCAGATACGCAGTATTTT.

The gene calls are TRBV28 and TRBJ1-1; a weak D match, TRBD1 (5 bases). CDR3 length equals 12 residues. From germline, CDR1 is MDHEN and CDR2 SYDVKM. V lost 3 bases, J lost 5 bases, and 7 bases lay in between. CDR3 region: CASSFSGTEAFF. Written as DNA, the CDR3 is TGTGCCAGCAGTTTCTCAGGGACTGAAGCTTTCTTT.

This chain uses TRBV19 with TRBJ1-1; D gene unclear. The germline V gene encodes CDR1 LNHDA and CDR2 SQIVND (reference sequence). The CDR3 has 13 amino acids. Between the trimmed V and J ends, which lost 7 bases and 0 bases, there was a span of 9 bases. The CDR3 DNA is TGTGCCAGTACTCTGACAATGAACACTGAAGCTTTCTTT. Protein sequence: CASTLTMNTEAFF.

J is TRBJ2-7 and V is TRBV9, with 9 bases identical to TRBD2. CDR1 and CDR2 (germline): SGDLS, YYNGEE. V shed 4 bases and J 6 bases; nucleotides not matched to a gene: 14. The CDR3 runs 16 residues. CDR3: CASSLHIAGEAGEQYF. The CDR3 DNA reads as TGTGCCAGCAGCCTCCATATAGCGGGAGAGGCAGGCGAGCAGTACTTC.

This clone was seen more than once but under ten times. CDR3 nucleotide sequence: TGTGCCTGGAGCTCAGGGGCAGGGGGAGGCAATGAGCAGTTCTTC. Protein product: CAWSSGAGGGNEQFF. V is TRBV30 and J is TRBJ2-1; D is perhaps TRBD1 (7 bases). The germline V gene encodes CDR1 GTSNPN and CDR2 SVGIG (reference sequence). The ends were cut back, 3 bases at V and 6 bases at J, with 18 bases in the middle. The length of the CDR3 is 15 residues. The full variable domain, completed using reference TRBV30 and TRBJ2-1, is SQTIHQWPATLVQPVGSPLSLECTVEGTSNPNLYWYRQAAGRGLQLLFYSVGIGQISSEVPQNLSASRPQDRQFILSSKKLLLSDSGFYLCAWSSGAGGGNEQFFGPGTRLTVL.

The chain carries TRBV30 and TRBJ1-1, with D perhaps TRBD1 (6 bases). The CDR3 totals 12 residues. Germline CDR1 reads GTSNPN; CDR2 reads SVGIG (reference sequence). Trimming cost V 4 bases and J 7 bases, with 13 bases left between them. CDR3 bases: TGTGCCTGGAACACAGGGAGCATTGAAGCTTTCTTT. Translation: CAWNTGSIEAFF.

A note on this clone: The same CDR3 also results from other DNA sequences found in this sample. The rearrangement uses TRBV5-1 and TRBJ2-1; 11 bases map to TRBD2. Germline CDR1 and CDR2: SGHRS and YFSETQ. V was clipped by 0 bases and J by 5 bases; unmatched bases: 1. The CDR3 totals 15 residues. The CDR3: CASSLGLAGNNEQFF. The CDR3 bases are TGCGCCAGCAGCTTGGGACTAGCGGGAAACAATGAGCAGTTCTTC. The full variable domain, rest sourced from reference TRBV5-1 and TRBJ2-1, is KAGVTQTPRYLIKTRGQQVTLSCSPISGHRSVSWYQQTPGQGLQFLFEYFSETQRNKGNFPGRFSGRQFSNSRSEMNVSTLELGDSALYLCASSLGLAGNNEQFFGPGTRLTVL.

This clone was detected a few times. The chain links TRBV2 to TRBJ1-2, with unresolved D. V was pared by 6 bases and J by 3 bases, with 11 bases between. The CDR3 contains 13 residues. Germline CDR1 and CDR2: SNHLY and FYNNEI. CDR3: CASSQATDYGYTF. The CDR3, as DNA: TGTGCCAGCAGCCAGGCCACAGACTATGGCTACACCTTC. Looking up the rest from reference TRBV2 and TRBJ1-2 gives the full variable domain: EPEVTQTPSHQVTQMGQEVILRCVPISNHLYFYWYRQILGQKVEFLVSFYNNEISEKSEIFDDQFSVERPDGSNFTLKIRSTKLEDSAMYFCASSQATDYGYTFGSGTRLTVV.

The gene calls are TRBV29-1 and TRBJ2-7; 9 positions match TRBD1. The ends lost 4 bases at V and 5 bases at J; junction bases unmatched: 12. CDR1 and CDR2 from the germline V gene are SQVTM and ANQGSEA. CDR3 size: 15 residues. The CDR3 sequence: CSVVGAKGQGNEQYF. Written as DNA, the CDR3 is TGCAGCGTTGTGGGGGCAAAGGGACAGGGAAACGAGCAGTACTTC.

The chain joins TRBV28 to TRBJ1-2, with D perhaps matching TRBD1 (6 bases). The germline gives CDR1 MDHEN, CDR2 SYDVKM. The germline V and J ends were trimmed by 5 bases and 5 bases, with 15 bases remaining between them. CDR3 size: 14 residues. CDR3 sequence: CASSPGTTAYGYTF. The CDR3 nucleotides read TGTGCCAGCAGTCCCGGGACAACGGCTTATGGCTACACCTTC.

The table lists this clone with a few counts. V is TRBV4-1 and J is TRBJ1-2, with TRBD1 matching over 8 bases. The CDR3 is 13 amino acids. Germline CDR1 and CDR2: MGHRA and YSYEKL. J was trimmed by 8 bases and V by 4 bases; bases with no gene match: 6. The chain's CDR3 is CASSPQGAKGYTF. The CDR3 DNA is TGCGCCAGCAGCCCCCAGGGGGCGAAGGGCTACACCTTC.